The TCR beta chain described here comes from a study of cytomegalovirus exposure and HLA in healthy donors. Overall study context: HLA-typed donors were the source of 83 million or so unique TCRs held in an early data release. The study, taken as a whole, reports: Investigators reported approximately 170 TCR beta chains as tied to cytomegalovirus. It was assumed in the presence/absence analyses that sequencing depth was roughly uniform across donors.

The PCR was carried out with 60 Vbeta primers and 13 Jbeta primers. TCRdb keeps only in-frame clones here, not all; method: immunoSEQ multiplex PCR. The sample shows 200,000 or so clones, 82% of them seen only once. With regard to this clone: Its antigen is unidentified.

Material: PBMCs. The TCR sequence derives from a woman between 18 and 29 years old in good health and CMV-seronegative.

CDR3: CASSFGGEAYEQYF. Here the CDR3 DNA reads TGCGCCAGCAGCTTCGGGGGGGAGGCCTACGAGCAGTACTTC. This sequence joins TRBV5-1 and TRBJ2-7, with 8 bases lining up with TRBD2. This CDR3 has 14 residues. The V gene end was trimmed by 2 bases and the J gene end by 2 bases; junction bases not matched to a gene: 3. Germline loops: CDR1 SGHRS, CDR2 YFSETQ.